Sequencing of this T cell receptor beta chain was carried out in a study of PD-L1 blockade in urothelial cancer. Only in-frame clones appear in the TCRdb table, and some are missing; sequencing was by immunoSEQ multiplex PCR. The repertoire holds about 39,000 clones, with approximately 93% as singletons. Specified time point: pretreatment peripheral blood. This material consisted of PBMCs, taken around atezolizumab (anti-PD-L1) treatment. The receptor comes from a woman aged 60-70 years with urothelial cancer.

CDR3 DNA: TGTGCCAGCAGTTCCCTTGGACAGGGGGATGGAGAGACCCAGTACTTC. Translation gives CASSSLGQGDGETQYF. This chain uses TRBV27 with TRBJ2-5; 10 bases line up with TRBD1. V lost 4 bases and J lost 4; bases outside the gene matches: 9. The CDR3 extends over 16 amino acids. Germline loops: CDR1 MNHEY, CDR2 SMNVEV (reference sequence).